The present entry profiles one T cell receptor beta chain with its context. Its specificity is unknown. This sample stems from a study of post-analysis software for immune sequencing data. Study-level background: Relapsing-remitting, secondary progressive and progressive-relapsing multiple sclerosis were all included among the disease courses. Study conclusions and caveats: The study found TRBV5-6, TRBV5-1 and TRBV20-1 among a handful of TRBV segments more frequent in patients than controls. Normalized Chao1 diversity was significantly reduced in patients versus controls.

This CDR3 is 14 amino acids long. Germline CDR1 is SGHTA and CDR2 is FQGNSA. V dropped 5 bases and J dropped 3 bases, with 11 bases sitting between them. TCR beta libraries were prepared from cDNA with unique molecular identifiers. Yield was about 500,000 cDNA molecules from roughly 1 to 10 million T cells. A single record per CDR3 protein comes from TCRdb applying MiXCR to the PCR reads. The data hold more than 450,000 distinct CDR3 sequences, with 44% observed a single time. The sample comprised blood. V is TRBV7-2 and J is TRBJ2-4; weak D call: TRBD1 (6 bases). The receptor was isolated from a girl aged 10 to 17 with multiple sclerosis. The chain's CDR3 is CASSPGVVKNIQYF. CDR3 DNA sequence: TGTGCCAGCAGCCCAGGGGTGGTCAAAAACATTCAGTACTTC.